One and the same sample provided the 32 T cell receptor beta chains below, sequenced in a study of blood T cell repertoires in COVID-19. Here immunoSEQ multiplex PCR was the method, and the copy in TCRdb shows in-frame clones only, minus some. The table shows about 150,000 clones, with approximately 86% occurring only once. The sequencing sample was made of peripheral blood. These receptors were taken from a man in his 70s with acute or convalescent COVID-19.

This clone has a single count. The genes are TRBV11-3 and TRBJ1-5, with D possibly matching TRBD1 (5 bases). CDR1 is SGHNT and CDR2 is YENEEA in the germline V gene. The V end lost 4 bases, the J end lost 5 bases, and 9 bases lay between the germline ends. This CDR3 comprises 13 residues. The CDR3 DNA reads as TGTGCCAGCAGCTACGGGGGGGATCAGCCCCAGCATTTT. This encodes CASSYGGDQPQHF.

V is TRBV27 and J is TRBJ2-1; D ambiguous. CDR3 length: 12 residues. V lost 6 bases and J lost 2, with 5 bases in between. The germline V gene encodes CDR1 MNHEY and CDR2 SMNVEV (reference sequence). CDR3 coding DNA: TGTGCCAGCAGCCCAGCCTACAATGAGCAGTTCTTC. Its protein product is CASSPAYNEQFF.

The chain recombines TRBV11-2 with TRBJ2-5; 9 bases align to TRBD2. V trimming: 5 bases; J trimming: 1 base; junction bases outside the gene matches: 5. This CDR3 region has 15 residues. Germline values: CDR1 SGHAT, CDR2 FQNNGV. The CDR3 region is CASSQGTSPQETQYF. The CDR3 nucleotides are TGTGCCAGCAGCCAAGGGACTAGCCCCCAAGAGACCCAGTACTTC. The whole variable domain, remainder taken from reference TRBV11-2 and TRBJ2-5, is EAGVAQSPRYKIIEKRQSVAFWCNPISGHATLYWYQQILGQGPKLLIQFQNNGVVDDSQLPKDRFSAERLKGVDSTLKIQPAKLEDSAVYLCASSQGTSPQETQYFGPGTRLLVL.

This chain's CDR3 is CASSRGSKGELFF. The DNA of the CDR3 is TGTGCCAGCAGTCGGGGGAGCAAAGGGGAGCTGTTTTTT. The V call is TRBV27, the J call TRBJ2-2; D might be TRBD2 (6 bases). Germline V lookup: CDR1 MNHEY, CDR2 SMNVEV (reference sequence). Trimming pared 5 bases from V and 8 bases from J, leaving 12 bases between. This CDR3 has 13 residues.

The chain links TRBV10-3 to TRBJ1-4; perhaps TRBD1 as D (5 bases). With 2 bases removed from V and 8 bases from J, the gap between germline ends came to 18 bases. The CDR3 runs 16 residues. Germline CDR1 ENHRY, CDR2 SYGVKD. Written as DNA, the CDR3 is TGTGCCATCAGTGAGGTACCCGGGCTCCCAGGGGAAAAACTGTTTTTT. Translated: CAISEVPGLPGEKLFF.

V and J are TRBV6-2 or TRBV6-3 and TRBJ2-5; 9 nucleotides align to TRBD1. The CDR3 length is 15 residues. CDR1 is MNHEY, CDR2 SVGEGT, per germline. V lost 5 bases, J lost 5 bases, and 9 bases stayed unmatched. The chain's CDR3 is CASSPTGTGRETQYF. CDR3 nucleotide sequence: TGTGCCAGCAGTCCCACCGGGACAGGGAGGGAGACCCAGTACTTC.

The CDR3 coding sequence is TGTGCCAGCAGTATTAGCAATGAGCAGTTCTTC. Protein product: CASSISNEQFF. V and J are TRBV6-5 and TRBJ2-1; D call uncertain. V lost 5 bases and J lost 6, with 5 bases in between. This CDR3 has 11 residues. The germline V gene encodes CDR1 MNHEY and CDR2 SVGAGI.

The V gene is TRBV9, the J gene TRBJ1-2; D possibly corresponds to TRBD1 (5 bases). Trimming shortened V by 0 bases and J by 0 bases, and 12 bases separated the two germline ends. Germline CDR1 reads SGDLS; CDR2 reads YYNGEE. CDR3 length: 16 amino acids. The CDR3 region has the DNA TGTGCCAGCAGCGTAGAAGCGGGGGGACCTAACTATGGCTACACCTTC. Translation gives CASSVEAGGPNYGYTF.

This clone was observed once. The chain employs TRBV14 and TRBJ1-1; 8 nucleotides line up with TRBD1. The germline V gene has CDR1 SGHDN and CDR2 FVKESK. V lost 1 base, J lost 10 bases, and 5 bases stayed unmatched. This CDR3 spans 13 amino acids. CDR3 sequence (DNA): TGTGCCAGCAGCCAAGTACCACAGGGGGGAGCTTTCTTT. This encodes CASSQVPQGGAFF.

The chain carries TRBV6-6 and TRBJ1-5, with 7 positions matching TRBD1. Losses at the gene ends were 6 bases for V and 2 bases for J; bases not matched to a gene: 7. The CDR3 covers 15 residues. Germline V lookup: CDR1 MNHNY, CDR2 SVGAGI (reference sequence). The CDR3 bases are TGTGCCAGCAGCCCTCAGGGGGAGGGCAATCAGCCCCAGCATTTT. Translation: CASSPQGEGNQPQHF.

The J gene is TRBJ2-7, the V gene TRBV5-5; 9 positions agree with TRBD2. CDR1 is SGHKS and CDR2 is YYEKEE in the germline V gene (reference sequence). This CDR3 is built from 15 residues. J gave up 3 bases and V 2 bases, and 6 bases lay outside the gene matches. CDR3 sequence reads: CASSFIAGGDYEQYF. CDR3 nucleotide sequence: TGTGCCAGCAGCTTCATTGCGGGAGGGGACTACGAGCAGTACTTC.

The chain recombines TRBV10-3 with TRBJ2-2, with D possibly TRBD2 on 5 matching bases. Germline CDR1 ENHRY, CDR2 SYGVKD. This CDR3 region has 15 residues. V was pared by 3 bases and J by 1 base, with 9 bases between. The CDR3: CAISDPGKNTGELFF. CDR3 nucleotide sequence: TGTGCCATCAGTGATCCCGGGAAGAACACCGGGGAGCTGTTTTTT.

V usage is TRBV11-3 and J usage is TRBJ2-3, with 8 bases identical to TRBD2. The CDR3 is 14 residues long. In germline, CDR1 is SGHNT, CDR2 YENEEA. Trimming removed 5 bases from V and 5 bases from J; junction bases left unmatched: 6. The CDR3 DNA is TGTGCCAGCAGCACAGCGGGAGATAGAGATACGCAGTATTTT. Encoded protein: CASSTAGDRDTQYF.

The genes are TRBV28 and TRBJ2-7; a possible D gene is TRBD1 (6 bases). CDR1 is MDHEN, CDR2 SYDVKM, per germline. V was cut by 2 bases and J by 4 bases, with 12 bases left in between. This CDR3 region has 14 residues. The CDR3 region is CASSLTSDSYEQYF. CDR3 coding DNA: TGTGCCAGCAGTTTAACCTCGGACAGTTACGAGCAGTACTTC.

V and J are TRBV6-1 and TRBJ1-4, with 10 bases that match TRBD1. Germline V lookup: CDR1 MNHNS, CDR2 SASEGT. With V trimmed by 3 bases and J by 0 bases, 7 bases remained unmatched. The CDR3 consists of 18 residues. The CDR3 is CASSDIPGQGTTNEKLFF. CDR3 bases: TGTGCCAGCAGTGATATCCCGGGACAGGGGACAACTAATGAAAAACTGTTTTTT.

This rearrangement joins TRBV15 to TRBJ1-1; TRBD1 might be the D (5 bases). Germline CDR1 reads LNHNV; CDR2 reads YYDKDF (reference sequence). The CDR3 has 15 residues. Trimming took 3 bases from V and 3 from J, leaving 14 bases between them. The CDR3 protein is CATSRAGPGDTEAFF. The CDR3 DNA sequence: TGTGCCACCAGCAGGGCGGGGCCGGGGGACACTGAAGCTTTCTTT.

J is TRBJ2-3 and V is TRBV5-1, with 8 bases lining up with TRBD1. Germline V lookup: CDR1 SGHRS, CDR2 YFSETQ. V gave up 2 bases and J gave up 5 bases; unmatched junction bases: 4. This CDR3 contains 14 residues. The CDR3 nucleotides read TGCGCCAGCAGCTTCCAGGGGGCTTTAGATACGCAGTATTTT. This encodes CASSFQGALDTQYF.

The rearrangement uses TRBV7-2 and TRBJ1-5, with D unclear. Trimming removed 1 base at V and 1 base at J, with 8 bases between. Germline-derived CDR1 and CDR2 are SGHTA and FQGNSA. This CDR3 spans 15 amino acids. DNA for the CDR3: TGTGCCAGCAGCTTAGATCTGGCCAGCAATCAGCCCCAGCATTTT. This encodes CASSLDLASNQPQHF.

The chain couples TRBV7-2 to TRBJ2-3, with 7 bases identical to TRBD2. The CDR3 covers 17 residues. Germline V gene sequence: CDR1 SGHTA, CDR2 FQGNSA. With V trimmed by 0 bases and J by 3 bases, 9 bases remained unmatched. This CDR3 reads CASSLARLAVGTDTQYF. CDR3 bases: TGTGCCAGCAGCTTAGCTCGACTAGCCGTTGGAACAGATACGCAGTATTTT. Based on the CDR3 plus reference TRBV7-2 and TRBJ2-3, the full variable domain is GAGVSQSPSNKVTEKGKDVELRCDPISGHTALYWYRQSLGQGLEFLIYFQGNSAPDKSGLPSDRFSAERTGGSVSTLTIQRTQQEDSAVYLCASSLARLAVGTDTQYFGPGTRLTVL.

This clone turned up a few times. This chain joins TRBV4-1 and TRBJ2-1; perhaps TRBD2 as D (5 bases). Germline V gives CDR1 MGHRA, CDR2 YSYEKL. Trimming shortened V by 4 bases and J by 0 bases, and 13 bases separated the two germline ends. The CDR3 contains 16 residues. The CDR3 loop reads CASSPHGLRSYNEQFF. CDR3 DNA: TGCGCCAGCAGCCCCCACGGACTCCGCTCCTACAATGAGCAGTTCTTC.

There are a few counts of this clone. The V gene is TRBV27, the J gene TRBJ1-1; TRBD1 matches 7 bases. The CDR3 runs 14 residues. The V gene end was trimmed by 4 bases and the J gene end by 6 bases; junction bases not matched to a gene: 8. The germline V gene encodes CDR1 MNHEY and CDR2 SMNVEV (reference sequence). This CDR3 reads CASSWDSHGAEAFF. In DNA form, the CDR3 reads TGTGCCAGCAGTTGGGACAGCCATGGGGCTGAAGCTTTCTTT.

The chain couples TRBV7-2 to TRBJ1-1; no firm D call. The V end lost 0 bases, the J end lost 8 bases, and 10 bases lay between the germline ends. In germline, CDR1 is SGHTA, CDR2 FQGNSA. The CDR3 is 13 residues long. The CDR3 region has the DNA TGTGCCAGCAGCTTAGCGCTGGAGGGCGAAGCTTTCTTT. Amino acids: CASSLALEGEAFF.

This chain uses TRBV7-2 with TRBJ1-1; TRBD1 matches 7 bases. The CDR3 totals 16 residues. Germline loops: CDR1 SGHTA, CDR2 FQGNSA. The V gene end was trimmed by 1 base and the J gene end by 5 bases; junction bases not matched to a gene: 10. CDR3 protein: CASSLGGGGGGTEAFF. CDR3 DNA sequence: TGTGCCAGCAGCTTAGGCGGAGGGGGCGGAGGAACTGAAGCTTTCTTT.

The chain joins TRBV18 to TRBJ1-6; tentatively, D is TRBD1 (5 bases). The CDR3 covers 14 residues. The V gene lost 3 bases and the J gene lost 7 bases, with 10 bases spanning the gap. Germline V gene data show CDR1 as KGHSH and CDR2 as LQKENI. This CDR3 is CASSPLDSNSPLHF. The DNA for the CDR3 is TGTGCCAGCTCACCCCTCGACAGCAATTCACCCCTCCACTTT.

This clone was seen a few times. The chain employs TRBV6-1 and TRBJ1-6, with a tentative D call TRBD1 (5 bases). V was clipped by 2 bases and J by 5 bases, with 10 bases between them. CDR1 and CDR2 from the germline V gene are MNHNS and SASEGT. CDR3 length equals 15 residues. For the CDR3, the DNA is TGTGCCAGCAGTGAATCGACAGCAAATAATTCACCCCTCCACTTT. Protein: CASSESTANNSPLHF.

This sequence joins TRBV6-4 and TRBJ2-2, with D maybe TRBD1 (5 bases). Trimming stripped 6 bases from V and 0 bases from J, with 8 bases between. The length of the CDR3 is 14 residues. Per the germline V gene, CDR1 is MRHNA and CDR2 is SNTAGT. CDR3 DNA sequence: TGTGCCAGCAGATTGACAGCGAACACCGGGGAGCTGTTTTTT. Its translation is CASRLTANTGELFF.

This clone was found once. The chain employs TRBV5-1 and TRBJ2-6; D unclear. The germline V gene encodes CDR1 SGHRS and CDR2 YFSETQ. V lost 0 bases to trimming and J lost 3 bases, with 4 bases between them. This CDR3 region has 14 residues. The CDR3 region has the DNA TGCGCCAGCAGCTTGGGTAGTGGGGCCAACGTCCTGACTTTC. Translated: CASSLGSGANVLTF.

This clone was observed at least ten times. The same CDR3 can be traced to other DNA sequences in this sample. This chain links TRBV4-3 with TRBJ1-2, with D unresolved. Germline V gives CDR1 LGHNA, CDR2 YSLEER. This CDR3 has 13 amino acids. V lost 2 bases and J 4 bases, leaving 8 bases between the germline ends. This CDR3 reads CASSQSGIYGYTF. The CDR3 DNA sequence: TGCGCCAGCAGCCAATCCGGGATCTATGGCTACACCTTC.

The chain couples TRBV28 to TRBJ1-1; D not resolved. Germline V CDR1 and CDR2: MDHEN, SYDVKM. Trimming left V 4 bases short and J 6 bases short, with 18 bases between. This CDR3 contains 15 residues. CDR3 amino acids: CASSSATPRGAEAFF. The CDR3 coding sequence is TGTGCCAGCAGTTCCGCGACCCCTCGAGGCGCTGAAGCTTTCTTT. Using reference TRBV28 and TRBJ1-1 for the parts outside the CDR3, the full variable domain is DVKVTQSSRYLVKRTGEKVFLECVQDMDHENMFWYRQDPGLGLRLIYFSYDVKMKEKGDIPEGYSVSREKKERFSLILESASTNQTSMYLCASSSATPRGAEAFFGQGTRLTVV.

The J gene is TRBJ1-1, the V gene TRBV6-6; 8 nucleotides line up with TRBD1. V dropped 5 bases and J dropped 7; count of bases not matched to a gene: 9. The germline V gene encodes CDR1 MNHNY and CDR2 SVGAGI (reference sequence). The CDR3 spans 14 residues. The CDR3 DNA reads TGTGCCAGCAGTCACAGGGGGGAGGCAGATGAAGCTTTCTTT. It translates to CASSHRGEADEAFF.

A few counts support this clone. V is TRBV27 and J is TRBJ2-7; 8 bases are a match to TRBD2. Trimming took 0 bases from V and 3 from J; bases not matched to a gene: 7. The CDR3 totals 16 residues. Per germline, CDR1 MNHEY and CDR2 SMNVEV (reference sequence). Here the CDR3 DNA reads TGTGCCAGCAGTTTATCGAGGGCAGCGGGAGTCTACGAGCAGTACTTC. Amino acids: CASSLSRAAGVYEQYF.

The chain combines TRBV28 with TRBJ2-6; 9 nucleotides line up with TRBD1. V trimming: 4 bases; J trimming: 2 bases; junction bases outside the gene matches: 6. The length of the CDR3 is 17 residues. The germline V gene has CDR1 MDHEN and CDR2 SYDVKM. The CDR3 sequence is CASSYGTGNPGANVLTF. CDR3 DNA sequence: TGTGCCAGCAGTTACGGGACAGGGAACCCTGGGGCCAACGTCCTGACTTTC.